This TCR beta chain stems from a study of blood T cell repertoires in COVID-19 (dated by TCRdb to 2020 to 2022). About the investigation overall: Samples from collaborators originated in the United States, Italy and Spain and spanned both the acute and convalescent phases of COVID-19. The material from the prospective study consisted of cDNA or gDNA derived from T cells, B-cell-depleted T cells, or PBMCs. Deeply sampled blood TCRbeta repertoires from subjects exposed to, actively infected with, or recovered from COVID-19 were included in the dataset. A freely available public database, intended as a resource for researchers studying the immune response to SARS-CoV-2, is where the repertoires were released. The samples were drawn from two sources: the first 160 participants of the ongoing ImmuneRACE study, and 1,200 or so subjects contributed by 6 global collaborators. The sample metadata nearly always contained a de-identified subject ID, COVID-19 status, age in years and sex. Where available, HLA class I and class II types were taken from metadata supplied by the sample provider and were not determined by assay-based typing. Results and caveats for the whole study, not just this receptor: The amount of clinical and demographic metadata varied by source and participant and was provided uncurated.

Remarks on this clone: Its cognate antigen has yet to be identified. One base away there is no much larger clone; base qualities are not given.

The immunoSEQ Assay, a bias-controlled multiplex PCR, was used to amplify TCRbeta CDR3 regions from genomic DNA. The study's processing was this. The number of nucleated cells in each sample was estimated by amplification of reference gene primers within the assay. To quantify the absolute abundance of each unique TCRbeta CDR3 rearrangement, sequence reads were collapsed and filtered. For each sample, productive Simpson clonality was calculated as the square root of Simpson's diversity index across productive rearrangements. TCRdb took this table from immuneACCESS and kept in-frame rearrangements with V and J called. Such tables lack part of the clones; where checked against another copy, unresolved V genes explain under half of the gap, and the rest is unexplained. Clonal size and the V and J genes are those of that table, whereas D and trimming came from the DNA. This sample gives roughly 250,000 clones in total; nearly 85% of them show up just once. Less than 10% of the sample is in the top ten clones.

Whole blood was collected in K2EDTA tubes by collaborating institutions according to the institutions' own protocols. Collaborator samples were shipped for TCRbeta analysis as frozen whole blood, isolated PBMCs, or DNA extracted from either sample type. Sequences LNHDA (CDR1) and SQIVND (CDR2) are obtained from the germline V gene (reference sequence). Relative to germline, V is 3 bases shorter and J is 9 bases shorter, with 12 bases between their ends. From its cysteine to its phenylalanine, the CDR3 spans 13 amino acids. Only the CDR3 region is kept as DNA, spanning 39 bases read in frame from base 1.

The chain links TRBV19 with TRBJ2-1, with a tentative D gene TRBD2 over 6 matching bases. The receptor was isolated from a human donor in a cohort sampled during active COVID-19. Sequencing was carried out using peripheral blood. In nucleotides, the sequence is TGTGCCAGTAGTATGGAGGGGTTCGGTGAGCAGTTCTTC. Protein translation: CASSMEGFGEQFF.